Listed here are 10 T cell receptor beta chains from one sample, sequenced in a study of early T cells in non-severe SARS-CoV-2 infection. Using its own MiXCR run on the 5' RACE reads, TCRdb lists one record per CDR3 protein. The sample includes just under 65,000 distinct CDR3 sequences, less than 15% seen only once; the top ten take 3.5% to 5%. The sequenced material came from whole blood. The receptors were gathered from an adult who was a healthcare worker with PCR-confirmed SARS-CoV-2 infection or an uninfected control (not recorded which).

The chain combines TRBV2 with TRBJ1-1; possible D gene TRBD1, 5 bases. Germline CDR1 and CDR2: SNHLY and FYNNEI. Deletions cut 4 bases from V and 6 bases from J, with 12 bases between. The CDR3 runs 13 residues. In nucleotides, the CDR3 is TGTGCCAGCAGTGGAGACAGCGGGGCTGAAGCTTTCTTT. Translating it yields CASSGDSGAEAFF.

Ten or more counts support this clonotype. V usage is TRBV11-3 and J usage is TRBJ2-3; weak D call: TRBD1 (7 bases). Looked up from germline, CDR1 is SGHNT and CDR2 is YENEEA. The CDR3 totals 16 residues. V was shortened by 1 base and J by 1 base, with 12 bases between the two germline ends. The CDR3 sequence: CASSLGRGLGTDTQYF. The CDR3 coding sequence is TGTGCCAGCAGCTTAGGGAGGGGGCTGGGCACAGATACGCAGTATTTT.

V and J are TRBV19 and TRBJ2-5; 10 positions agree with TRBD1. CDR1 and CDR2 (germline): LNHDA, SQIVND (reference sequence). V shed 6 bases, J shed 4 bases, and the junction held 5 bases outside the gene matches. CDR3 length: 14 residues. In nucleotides, the CDR3 is TGTGCCAGTAGCGGGACAGGGGCGAGAGAGACCCAGTACTTC. It translates to CASSGTGARETQYF.

This chain connects TRBV29-1 to TRBJ1-2; D possibly corresponds to TRBD1 (6 bases). This CDR3 contains 13 residues. Deletions cut 3 bases from V and 4 bases from J, with 12 bases between. The germline CDR1 and CDR2 sequences are SQVTM and ANQGSEA. The CDR3 region is CSVDFDRSYGYTF. CDR3 in DNA: TGCAGCGTTGATTTCGACAGGTCCTATGGCTACACCTTC.

This clonotype was seen a few times. The rearrangement links TRBV10-1 to TRBJ2-2; 8 bases match TRBD1. The CDR3 is made up of 15 amino acids. Germline V CDR1 and CDR2: WNHNN, SYGVQD (reference sequence). Unmatched junction bases numbered 1, after V lost 4 bases and J lost 0 bases. CDR3 region: CASSAQGANTGELFF. The CDR3 DNA sequence: TGCGCCAGCAGTGCACAGGGGGCGAACACCGGGGAGCTGTTTTTT.

The chain uses TRBV7-2 and TRBJ1-2, with a tentative D call TRBD1 (5 bases). Germline loops: CDR1 SGHTA, CDR2 FQGNSA. Trimming shortened V by 5 bases and J by 6 bases, and 13 bases separated the two germline ends. The CDR3 extends over 13 amino acids. In DNA, the CDR3 is TGTGCCAGCAGCCCAAACCCGGGGGATGGCTACACCTTC. Translating it yields CASSPNPGDGYTF.

This clonotype was counted between two and nine times. The chain uses TRBV10-2 and TRBJ1-1; D remains ambiguous. The ends were cut back, 3 bases at V and 3 bases at J, with 5 bases in the middle. CDR1 is WSHSY and CDR2 is SAAADI in the germline V gene. The CDR3 runs to 12 residues. The CDR3 DNA sequence: TGCGCCAGCAGTGAAAGGCACACTGAAGCTTTCTTT. It yields the protein CASSERHTEAFF.

The chain carries TRBV5-1 and TRBJ1-1; D is undetermined. The CDR3 is 11 residues long. Germline V gene data show CDR1 as SGHRS and CDR2 as YFSETQ. The V and J ends lost 7 bases and 2 bases respectively, with 6 bases between them. CDR3 region: CASSDNTEAFF. In nucleotides, the CDR3 is TGCGCCAGCTCGGACAACACTGAAGCTTTCTTT.

The sample holds many counts of this clonotype. DNA for the CDR3: TGTGCCAGCAGCTTAGGTTCCAGAAACTATGGCTACACCTTC. This encodes CASSLGSRNYGYTF. The J gene is TRBJ1-2, the V gene TRBV7-9, with no clear D. This CDR3 comprises 14 residues. The V gene's germline CDR1 is SEHNR and CDR2 FQNEAQ (reference sequence). Trimming removed 1 base from V and 2 bases from J, with 8 bases in between.

A few counts support this clonotype. The chain recombines TRBV7-8 with TRBJ2-7; weak D call: TRBD1 (6 bases). With 1 base removed from V and 2 bases from J, the gap between germline ends came to 15 bases. The CDR3 length is 16 residues. CDR1 is SGHVS and CDR2 is FQNEAQ in the germline V gene. CDR3 loop: CASSLGEVTGAYEQYF. The CDR3 DNA sequence: TGTGCCAGCAGCTTAGGTGAGGTGACAGGCGCCTACGAGCAGTACTTC.